This T cell receptor (beta chain) originates from a study of blood T cells in healthy people across ages (dated by TCRdb to the mid-2010s). With respect to the entire study: In model experiments, roughly one uniquely barcoded TCR beta cDNA molecule per two T cells was captured by template switching. To track age-related changes in TCR beta repertoire diversity, the study relied on deep sequencing normalized with unique cDNA molecular identifiers. The donors were divided into four age groups: young (average 16 years), middle-aged (about 39), aged (around 59) and long-lived (82). To avoid experimental bias, donors of different ages were distributed randomly across sequencing lanes. The study analyzed two additional independent replicas of 1 million unique cDNA reads from the same blood draw for two donors, one aged 18 to 29 and one aged 80 or older.

This clonotype was counted at least ten times. There is no known antigen for this receptor. Base-call qualities are not available, and no considerably larger clone is one nucleotide away. The 39 donors, aged about 6 to 95 years, were systemically healthy Caucasian individuals from Russia. Each donor gave 9.5 to 10 milliliters of peripheral blood, drawn into EDTA-treated Vacutainer tubes. Ficoll-Paque density-gradient centrifugation was used to isolate PBMCs, with at least 6 million obtained per sample. Total RNA was extracted from PBMCs with Trizol reagent, with at least 6 micrograms obtained per sample. The percentages of naive CD45RAhigh/CD27high T cells were determined by flow cytometry on a PBMC aliquot from every donor. The library was obtained by 5' RACE. The sequencer listed for this sample is Illumina HiSeq 2500. A second 7 to 11 cycle PCR used a sample-barcoded 5' primer and a J-beta primer mix. Each TCR beta cDNA molecule received a unique molecular identifier from a template-switch 5' adaptor carrying 12 random nucleotides. At least 2.5 million CDR3-containing paired-end reads were obtained from each sample. The Mint cDNA synthesis kit, primed by a TRBC-specific oligonucleotide, was used to synthesize first-strand cDNA from all RNA. After uracil-DNA glycosylase treatment, a first 18-cycle PCR used universal primers M1SS and BC2_uni_R on all cDNA. The study's processing was this. For normalization, 1 million high-quality reads were randomly selected from each sample, with every read carrying a distinct molecular identifier. Reads sharing molecular identifiers were discarded rather than binned into consensus sequences. MiTCR, run with a Q25 quality threshold and the strictest error-elimination algorithm, handled CDR3 identification, clonotype clustering and error correction. A nonparametric unseen species model using Euler transformation provided a lower-bound estimate of total TCR beta diversity. The public reads were reanalyzed by TCRdb: fastp trimming at Q25, MiXCR alignment, in-frame beta chains only. Identical CDR3 protein sequences are pooled into one entry, listed with their most common genes and DNA. TCRdb, not the authors, supplied the V and J calls. The sample table lists about 730,000 distinct CDR3 sequences, 40% to 45% of them with a count of one. The top ten constitute around a fifth of the sample.

On the study overall, not on this receptor specifically: Compared with the aged group, more naive CD4+ T cells, fewer expanded clones and increased TCR diversity were shown by the long-lived group, suggesting age selection. A strong correlation was found between observed TCR beta diversity and the percentage of naive T cells measured by flow cytometry. Estimates of total diversity based on one million sequenced T cells were regarded as lower bounds and as underestimates. Since profiling was done on bulk unsorted PBMCs, naive and antigen-experienced compartments could not be conclusively compared. Because the CMV infection status of the donors was unknown, age-related changes in expanded clonotypes may potentially have been confounded. Observed TCR beta diversity per million T cells fell roughly linearly with age, and a significant reduction was already apparent by age about 43.

Input material: blood. The source of this sequence is a woman in her sixties or seventies in good health.

In nucleotides, the sequence is TGTGCCAGCAGCTTATCGGGGGGGTCCTACGAGCAGTACTTC. Its translation reads: CASSLSGGSYEQYF. The chain joins TRBV7-2 to TRBJ2-7, with 8 bases matching TRBD2. From the cysteine up to the phenylalanine, the CDR3 has a length of 14 residues. Of all the DNA, just the CDR3 is kept, 42 bases in frame from base 1. In the germline V gene, CDR1 corresponds to SGHTA and CDR2 to FQGNSA. Clipping removes 2 bases from V and 1 base from J, with 1 as the unmatched junction base count. Supplemented by the reference TRBV7-2 and TRBJ2-7 proteins around the CDR3, the complete variable domain is GAGVSQSPSNKVTEKGKDVELRCDPISGHTALYWYRQSLGQGLEFLIYFQGNSAPDKSGLPSDRFSAERTGGSVSTLTIQRTQQEDSAVYLCASSLSGGSYEQYFGPGTRLTVT.